These T cell receptor beta chains were read from a single sample in a study of T cell responses to AZD1222 COVID-19 vaccine. Repertoires were generated with immunoSEQ multiplex PCR, while TCRdb's copy carries only in-frame clones and drops some. The sample shows 120,000 or so clones, around 93% of them seen only once. Sequencing was performed on peripheral blood, taken on day 0 of AZD1222 vaccination. Every receptor here comes from an adult in good health. Each CDR3 is given with its conserved first and last residue. D genes are given only for firm matches. The size of a clone is reported for some rows only, either as once, few or many, or as a class for expanded clones.

clone size | D gene | J gene | V gene | CDR3 DNA | CDR3 protein
few | - | TRBJ1-1 | TRBV27 | TGTGCCAGCAGTGTAGGGTCCCCAATTATGAACACTGAAGCTTTCTTT | CASSVGSPIMNTEAFF
- | - | TRBJ1-4 | TRBV24-1 | TGTGCCACCAGTGACAACAGGGTAGGGAATGAAAAACTGTTTTTT | CATSDNRVGNEKLFF
- | - | TRBJ1-1 | TRBV6-5 | TGTGCCAGCCATTACACTGAAGCTTTCTTT | CASHYTEAFF
- | TRBD1 | TRBJ2-6 | TRBV28 | TGTGCCAGCACCCCGACAGGGACTGGGGCCAACGTCCTGACTTTC | CASTPTGTGANVLTF
- | TRBD1 | TRBJ2-4 | TRBV6-6 | TGTGCCAGCAGTTACTCTTTGGAACAGGGGAAAAACATTCAGTACTTC | CASSYSLEQGKNIQYF
- | TRBD1 | TRBJ1-2 | TRBV18 | TGTGCCAGCTCACCCAGGGACAGCTTAAACTATGGCTACACCTTC | CASSPRDSLNYGYTF
- | - | TRBJ2-3 | TRBV10-1 | TGCGCCAGCAGCCAAGGGGATACGCAGTATTTT | CASSQGDTQYF
- | - | TRBJ2-3 | TRBV3-1/TRBV3-2 | TGTGCCAGCAGCCAAGATTTGGGCCTCGGGAGCACAGATACGCAGTATTTT | CASSQDLGLGSTDTQYF
- | TRBD2 | TRBJ2-7 | TRBV5-1 | TGCGCCAGCAGCCTCAGAACCGGGGGGTCCTACGAGCAGTACTTC | CASSLRTGGSYEQYF
- | TRBD1 | TRBJ1-2 | TRBV28 | TGTGCCAGCAGGACAGGGAGGGGTGGCTACACCTTC | CASRTGRGGYTF
- | - | TRBJ2-1 | TRBV20-1 | TGCAGTGCTGCCGGACAGAAGCAGTTCTTC | CSAAGQKQFF
- | - | TRBJ1-3 | TRBV7-9 | TGTGCCAGCAGCTTATCGGGGGCTGGAGGAAACACCATATATTTT | CASSLSGAGGNTIYF
once | - | TRBJ1-1 | TRBV14 | TGTGCCAGCAGCCAACTGGGGCGGACTGAAGCTTTCTTT | CASSQLGRTEAFF
- | - | TRBJ1-5 | TRBV3-1/TRBV3-2 | TGTGCCAGCAGCCCGGAGGGGGGCCCAACTTACAATCAGCCCCAGCATTTT | CASSPEGGPTYNQPQHF
- | - | TRBJ2-1 | TRBV7-9 | TGTGCCAGCAGCTTAGGGATCGGGGAGCAGTTCTTC | CASSLGIGEQFF
- | TRBD1 | TRBJ1-5 | TRBV7-2 | TGTGCCAGCAGCTTAATAAACGCAGGGGGCGGTCAGCCCCAGCATTTT | CASSLINAGGGQPQHF
- | TRBD2 | TRBJ2-3 | TRBV29-1 | TGCAGCACCCCGGGGACTAGGTTCACAGATACGCAGTATTTT | CSTPGTRFTDTQYF
- | - | TRBJ2-7 | TRBV6-2/TRBV6-3 | TGTGCCAGCAGTTATATGGGGACCGAGCAGTACTTC | CASSYMGTEQYF
- | - | TRBJ2-5 | TRBV5-4 | TGTGCCAGCAGCTTGGGGGGGACTTCCGTCGGGGAGACCCAGTACTTC | CASSLGGTSVGETQYF
- | - | TRBJ2-3 | TRBV13 | TGTGCCAGCAGCGCGGCCGGTGGCACAGATACGCAGTATTTT | CASSAAGGTDTQYF
- | - | TRBJ2-3 | TRBV7-9 | TGTGCCAGCAGCTTAGGTCAGGGTTTCACAGATACGCAGTATTTT | CASSLGQGFTDTQYF
- | - | TRBJ2-7 | TRBV4-3 | TGCGCCAGCAGCCAAGATCCAGGGCGTGAGCGATCCGTCGGCTCCTACGAGCAGTACTTC | CASSQDPGRERSVGSYEQYF
- | TRBD2 | TRBJ2-7 | TRBV27 | TGTGCCAGCAGTCCCTCTCTAGCGGGAGGGATCTACGAGCAGTACTTC | CASSPSLAGGIYEQYF
- | TRBD1 | TRBJ1-5 | TRBV4-2 | TGTGCCAGCAGCCCCGGGCCAGGGGGGGTTGAGAATCAGCCCCAGCATTTT | CASSPGPGGVENQPQHF
- | TRBD2 | TRBJ2-5 | TRBV9 | TGTGCCAGCAGCGTAGCGGGAGGGCTTGGGGAGACCCAGTACTTC | CASSVAGGLGETQYF
- | TRBD1 | TRBJ1-2 | TRBV12-3/TRBV12-4 | TGTGCCAGCAGTGTCAGGGGGCTAAGTGGCTACACCTTC | CASSVRGLSGYTF
- | - | TRBJ2-7 | TRBV6-2/TRBV6-3 | TGTGCCAGCAGTTACTCTCGAGGTATGGACTACGAGCAGTACTTC | CASSYSRGMDYEQYF
- | - | TRBJ1-4 | TRBV4-3 | TGCGCCAGCAGCCAAGATCCAGGGAGGCGACCTAATGAAAAACTGTTTTTT | CASSQDPGRRPNEKLFF
- | - | TRBJ1-5 | TRBV6-1 | TGTGCCAGCAGTGAAAAGGAGGCCTGGGAATATAGCAATCAGCCCCAGCATTTT | CASSEKEAWEYSNQPQHF
few | TRBD1 | TRBJ1-2 | TRBV7-8 | TGTGCCAGCAGCTTTACGGACAGGGTAATTAATAGCTACACCTTC | CASSFTDRVINSYTF
- | - | TRBJ1-2 | TRBV6-1 | TGTGCCAGCAGTGTTTTCTTTAGGGAATCCAACTATGGCTACACCTTC | CASSVFFRESNYGYTF
- | TRBD1 | TRBJ1-6 | TRBV9 | TGTGCCAGCAGCGGGACAGGGACGGTGAATTCACCCCTCCACTTT | CASSGTGTVNSPLHF
once | - | TRBJ2-5 | TRBV18 | TGTGCCAGCTCACCGATGGAGGGGCAAGAGACCCAGTACTTC | CASSPMEGQETQYF
- | - | TRBJ1-2 | TRBV10-1 | TGCGCCAGCAGCTACGACGGCTATGGCTACACCTTC | CASSYDGYGYTF
- | - | TRBJ1-1 | TRBV19 | TGTGCCAGTAGTATATGGGGCGCAGGGTCCACTGAAGCTTTCTTT | CASSIWGAGSTEAFF
- | TRBD1 | TRBJ2-5 | TRBV6-1 | TGTGCCAGCAGTGAAGCGGGGGACAGGGAAAAAGAGACCCAGTACTTC | CASSEAGDREKETQYF
- | TRBD1 | TRBJ1-5 | TRBV2 | TGTGCCAGCACCCAGGGGGAAGGTGGCAATCAGCCCCAGCATTTT | CASTQGEGGNQPQHF
- | TRBD2 | TRBJ2-1 | TRBV7-8 | TGTGCCAGCAGCTTAGTCTGGAGCGGGGGACCCCACAATGAGCAGTTCTTC | CASSLVWSGGPHNEQFF
- | TRBD2 | TRBJ2-5 | TRBV10-2 | TGCGCCAGCAGGTCGACTAGCGGACAAGAGACCCAGTACTTC | CASRSTSGQETQYF
- | TRBD1 | TRBJ2-3 | TRBV4-1 | TGCGCCAGCAGCCAAGGGACAGGGTTGGCAGATACGCAGTATTTT | CASSQGTGLADTQYF
- | TRBD1 | TRBJ2-5 | TRBV5-3 | TGTGCCAGAAGCTTTTTGCCCGGGACAGGGATTAAAGAGACCCAGTACTTC | CARSFLPGTGIKETQYF
once | - | TRBJ2-7 | TRBV6-9 | TGTGCCAGCAGTTCTAAACGGCTCTCCTACGAGCAGTACTTC | CASSSKRLSYEQYF
- | - | TRBJ1-3 | TRBV6-5 | TGTGCCAGCAGATTCAGGGAGGGCACTGGAAACACCATATATTTT | CASRFREGTGNTIYF
- | TRBD2 | TRBJ2-1 | TRBV9 | TGTGCCAGCAGTTTGCAGGGACTAGTTTTCGATGAGCAGTTCTTC | CASSLQGLVFDEQFF
- | TRBD1 | TRBJ1-2 | TRBV12-5 | TGTGCTAGTGGTTGGGAAACAGGGGAGTCTAATGGCTACACCTTC | CASGWETGESNGYTF
- | - | TRBJ1-2 | TRBV19 | TGTGCCAGTAGTATCATTGGGGAAGGCAATGGCTACACCTTC | CASSIIGEGNGYTF
- | TRBD1 | TRBJ1-2 | TRBV6-5 | TGTGCCAGCAGTTTAACTCGTGGACAGGGGGAGGGCTACACCTTC | CASSLTRGQGEGYTF
- | TRBD2 | TRBJ2-5 | TRBV5-4 | TGTGCCAGCAGCTTGTATAGCGGGAGAGGACAAGAGACCCAGTACTTC | CASSLYSGRGQETQYF
- | - | TRBJ1-6 | TRBV30 | TGTGCCTGGAGTGGCAGGGTTTATTCACCCCTCCACTTT | CAWSGRVYSPLHF
- | - | TRBJ2-3 | TRBV21-1 | TGTGCCAGCAGCACTGGAGAGGGGGAGGGGGCAGATACGCAGTATTTT | CASSTGEGEGADTQYF
- | - | TRBJ2-3 | TRBV11-2 | TGTGCCAGCAAACCTTTTGGGAGGTCTAGCACAGATACGCAGTATTTT | CASKPFGRSSTDTQYF
- | - | TRBJ1-2 | TRBV28 | TGTGCCAGCAGTTCGGACGGACTCTATGGCTACACCTTC | CASSSDGLYGYTF
- | - | TRBJ2-7 | TRBV11-2 | TGTGCCAGCAGGAGGATCCAGCGACTCCAAATACCCTACGAGCAGTACTTC | CASRRIQRLQIPYEQYF